Presented here are 7 T cell receptor beta chains from one specimen sequenced in a study of blood T cell repertoires in COVID-19. The data were produced by immunoSEQ multiplex PCR, yet TCRdb's version contains in-frame clones alone and is incomplete. The data contain approximately 280,000 clones, about 93% of them seen just once; the ten biggest clones take up 6% to 7%. The material sequenced was peripheral blood. The source is a woman aged 25 to 39 with COVID-19, enrolled during active disease.

V and J are TRBV29-1 and TRBJ2-1, with 9 bases lining up with TRBD2. Germline CDR1 and CDR2: SQVTM and ANQGSEA. After removal of 8 bases from V and 2 bases from J, the junction contained 7 bases not matched to a gene. This CDR3 spans 14 amino acids. CDR3 nucleotide sequence: TGCAGCACTCTAGCGGGAACCCCCTACAATGAGCAGTTCTTC. Protein sequence: CSTLAGTPYNEQFF.

V and J are TRBV5-1 and TRBJ2-1; 8 bases line up with TRBD1. V lost 4 bases and J lost 10; bases outside the gene matches: 7. Per the germline V gene, CDR1 is SGHRS and CDR2 is YFSETQ. This CDR3 contains 13 residues. This chain's CDR3 is CASSKDRAREQFF. The CDR3 DNA follows: TGCGCCAGCAGCAAGGACAGGGCTCGGGAGCAGTTCTTC.

The V call is TRBV18, the J call TRBJ2-5, with a tentative D call TRBD1 (5 bases). V was trimmed by 3 bases and J by 5 bases, leaving 19 bases between them. The length of the CDR3 is 16 residues. The germline gives CDR1 KGHSH, CDR2 LQKENI. The CDR3, as DNA: TGTGCCAGCTCACCTCGAAGGGGCCCGTCCCCGGAGACCCAGTACTTC. This codes for CASSPRRGPSPETQYF.

The chain employs TRBV29-1 and TRBJ2-7, with 7 bases that match TRBD1. V lost 4 bases, J lost 0 bases, and 0 bases stayed unmatched. This CDR3 has 12 amino acids. CDR1 is SQVTM, CDR2 ANQGSEA, per germline. Here the CDR3 DNA reads TGCAGCGTTGCAGGGGGCTCCTACGAGCAGTACTTC. Amino acids: CSVAGGSYEQYF.

The chain couples TRBV5-4 to TRBJ2-5; D is perhaps TRBD1 (6 bases). The germline CDR1 and CDR2 sequences are SGHNT and YYREEE (reference sequence). V was cut by 4 bases and J by 2 bases, with 12 bases left in between. The CDR3 totals 14 residues. The DNA for the CDR3 is TGTGCCAGCAGCAACTTGGACAGACAAGAGACCCAGTACTTC. This encodes CASSNLDRQETQYF.

The chain employs TRBV7-9 and TRBJ1-2; D perhaps matches TRBD1 (6 bases). Germline CDR1 is SEHNR and CDR2 is FQNEAQ (reference sequence). V was shortened by 5 bases and J by 4 bases, with 17 bases between the two germline ends. The CDR3 is made up of 15 amino acids. The CDR3: CASSPIARDTYGYTF. The CDR3 DNA is TGTGCCAGCAGCCCGATTGCCCGGGACACCTATGGCTACACCTTC.

The genes are TRBV28 and TRBJ1-1; D remains unclear. V was cut by 7 bases and J by 10 bases, with 13 bases left in between. The CDR3 is made up of 11 amino acids. From germline, CDR1 is MDHEN and CDR2 SYDVKM. CDR3 coding DNA: TGTGCCAGCACCCGGGTCGGAGGAGCTTTCTTT. Translating it yields CASTRVGGAFF.